This T cell receptor (beta chain) was sequenced for a study of beta chain features in type 1 diabetes. Whole-study findings and limits: VDJ junctions from patients with type 1 diabetes contained fewer insertions and more deletions.

The V and J ends lost 5 bases and 7 bases respectively, with 8 bases between them. Germline values: CDR1 MDHEN, CDR2 SYDVKM. The CDR3 consists of 12 residues. Every isolated RNA sample was fully reverse transcribed, so sequencing captured expressed TCRB transcripts. The repertoire was sequenced with immunoSEQ multiplex PCR; TCRdb's copy has only in-frame clones and lacks some. The sample carries hundreds of thousands of clones, roughly 13% recorded once. This clone was counted only a few times. The target antigen is unknown. Material: naive CD4+ T cells from blood. The rearrangement uses TRBV28 and TRBJ2-2; D possibly corresponds to TRBD2 (5 bases). The clonotype originates from a man between 18 and 29 years old in good health. The CDR3 DNA is TGTGCCAGCAGTGGACTTGGCGGGGAGCTGTTTTTT. It yields the protein CASSGLGGELFF.